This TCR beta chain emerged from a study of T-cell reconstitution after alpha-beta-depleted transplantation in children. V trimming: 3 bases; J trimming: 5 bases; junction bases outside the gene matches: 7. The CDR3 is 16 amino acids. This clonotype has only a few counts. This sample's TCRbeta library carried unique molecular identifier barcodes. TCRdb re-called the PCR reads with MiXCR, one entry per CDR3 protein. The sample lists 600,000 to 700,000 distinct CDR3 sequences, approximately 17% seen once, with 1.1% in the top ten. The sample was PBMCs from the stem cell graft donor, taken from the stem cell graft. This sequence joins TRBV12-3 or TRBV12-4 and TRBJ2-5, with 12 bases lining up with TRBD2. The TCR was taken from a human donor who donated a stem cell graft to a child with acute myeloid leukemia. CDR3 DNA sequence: TGTGCCAGCAGTTTTTCTAGCGGGGGGGCTTGGGAGACCCAGTACTTC. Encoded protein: CASSFSSGGAWETQYF.